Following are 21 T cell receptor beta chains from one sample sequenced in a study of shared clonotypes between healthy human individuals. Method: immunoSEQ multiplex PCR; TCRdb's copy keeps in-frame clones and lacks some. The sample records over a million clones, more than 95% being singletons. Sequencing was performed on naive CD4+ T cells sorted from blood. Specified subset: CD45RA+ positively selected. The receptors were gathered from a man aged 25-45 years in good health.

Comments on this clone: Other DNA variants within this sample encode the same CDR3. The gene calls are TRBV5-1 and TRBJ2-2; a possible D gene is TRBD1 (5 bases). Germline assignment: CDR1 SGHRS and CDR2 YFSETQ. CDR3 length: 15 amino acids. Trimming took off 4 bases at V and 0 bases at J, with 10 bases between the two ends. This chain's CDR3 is CASSLDTSNTGELFF. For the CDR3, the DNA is TGCGCCAGCAGCCTGGACACCTCGAACACCGGGGAGCTGTTTTTT.

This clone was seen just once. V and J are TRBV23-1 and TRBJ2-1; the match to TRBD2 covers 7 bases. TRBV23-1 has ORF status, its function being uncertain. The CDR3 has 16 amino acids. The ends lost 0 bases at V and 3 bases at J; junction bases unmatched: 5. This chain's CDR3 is CASSQSRGRRYNEQFF. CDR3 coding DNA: TGCGCCAGCAGTCAATCGCGGGGGAGACGCTACAATGAGCAGTTCTTC.

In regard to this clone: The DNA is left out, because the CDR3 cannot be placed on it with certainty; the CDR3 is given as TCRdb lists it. The CDR3 spells CASSKVAGGNTIYF. The V call is TRBV21-1, the J call TRBJ1-3; no DNA check was done on the table's D call, TRBD1. TRBV21-1 is marked as a pseudogene. The CDR3 spans 14 amino acids, including both terminal residues.

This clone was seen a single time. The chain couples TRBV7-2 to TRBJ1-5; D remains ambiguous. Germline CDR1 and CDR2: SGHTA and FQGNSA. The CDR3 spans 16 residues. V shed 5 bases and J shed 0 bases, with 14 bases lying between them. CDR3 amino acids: CASSDQGGFSNQPQHF. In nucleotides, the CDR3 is TGTGCCAGCAGCGATCAAGGAGGTTTTAGCAATCAGCCCCAGCATTTT.

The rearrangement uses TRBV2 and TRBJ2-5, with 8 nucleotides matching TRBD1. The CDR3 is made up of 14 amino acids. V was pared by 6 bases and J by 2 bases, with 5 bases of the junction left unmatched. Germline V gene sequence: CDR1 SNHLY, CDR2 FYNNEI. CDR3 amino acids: CASSSGTGQETQYF. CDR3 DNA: TGTGCCAGCAGCTCCGGGACAGGACAAGAGACCCAGTACTTC.

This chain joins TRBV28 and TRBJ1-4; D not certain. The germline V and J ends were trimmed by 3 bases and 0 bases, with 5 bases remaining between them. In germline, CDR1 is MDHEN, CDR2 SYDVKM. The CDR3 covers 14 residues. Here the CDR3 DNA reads TGTGCCAGCAGTTTTGGGGCAACTAATGAAAAACTGTTTTTT. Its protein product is CASSFGATNEKLFF.

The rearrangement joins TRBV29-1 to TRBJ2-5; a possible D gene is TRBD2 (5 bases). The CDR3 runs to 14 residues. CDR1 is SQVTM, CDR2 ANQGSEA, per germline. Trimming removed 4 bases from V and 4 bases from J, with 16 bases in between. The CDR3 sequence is CSVVGARGIETQYF. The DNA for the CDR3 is TGCAGCGTTGTAGGCGCTCGGGGTATAGAGACCCAGTACTTC.

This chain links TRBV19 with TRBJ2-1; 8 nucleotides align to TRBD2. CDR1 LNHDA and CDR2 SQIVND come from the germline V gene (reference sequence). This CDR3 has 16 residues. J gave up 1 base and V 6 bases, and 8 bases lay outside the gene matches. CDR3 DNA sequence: TGTGCCAGTAGCCGAAGCGGGAGCATTTCCTACAATGAGCAGTTCTTC. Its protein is CASSRSGSISYNEQFF.

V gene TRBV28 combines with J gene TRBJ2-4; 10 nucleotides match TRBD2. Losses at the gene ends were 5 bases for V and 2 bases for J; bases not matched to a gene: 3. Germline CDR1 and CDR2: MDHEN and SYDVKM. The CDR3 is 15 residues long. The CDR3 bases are TGTGCCAGCAGTCTAGCGGGAGCGACCAAAAACATTCAGTACTTC. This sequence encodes CASSLAGATKNIQYF. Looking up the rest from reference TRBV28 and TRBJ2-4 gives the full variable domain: DVKVTQSSRYLVKRTGEKVFLECVQDMDHENMFWYRQDPGLGLRLIYFSYDVKMKEKGDIPEGYSVSREKKERFSLILESASTNQTSMYLCASSLAGATKNIQYFGAGTRLSVL.

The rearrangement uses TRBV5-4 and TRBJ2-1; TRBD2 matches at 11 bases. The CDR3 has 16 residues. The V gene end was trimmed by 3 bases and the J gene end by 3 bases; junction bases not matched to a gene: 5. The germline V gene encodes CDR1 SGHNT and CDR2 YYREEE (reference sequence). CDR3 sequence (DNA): TGTGCCAGCAGCTCCCTAGCGGGAGGAAACTACAATGAGCAGTTCTTC. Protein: CASSSLAGGNYNEQFF.

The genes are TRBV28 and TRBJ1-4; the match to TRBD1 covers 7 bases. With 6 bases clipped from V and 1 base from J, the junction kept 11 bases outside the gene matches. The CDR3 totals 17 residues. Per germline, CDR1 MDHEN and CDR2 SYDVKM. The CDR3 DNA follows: TGTGCCAGCAGCTTACCAGGGGGTCGGGGAACTAATGAAAAACTGTTTTTT. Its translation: CASSLPGGRGTNEKLFF.

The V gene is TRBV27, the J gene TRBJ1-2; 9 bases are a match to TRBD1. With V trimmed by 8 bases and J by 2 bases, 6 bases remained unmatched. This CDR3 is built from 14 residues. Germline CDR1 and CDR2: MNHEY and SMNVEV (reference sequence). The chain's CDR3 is CASGRDRANYGYTF. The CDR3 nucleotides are TGTGCCAGCGGCCGGGACAGGGCAAACTATGGCTACACCTTC.

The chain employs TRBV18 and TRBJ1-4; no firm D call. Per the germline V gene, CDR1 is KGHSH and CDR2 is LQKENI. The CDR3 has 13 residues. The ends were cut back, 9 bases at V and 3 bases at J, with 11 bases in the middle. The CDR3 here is CASTAEANEKLFF. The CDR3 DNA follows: TGTGCCAGTACAGCGGAGGCTAATGAAAAACTGTTTTTT.

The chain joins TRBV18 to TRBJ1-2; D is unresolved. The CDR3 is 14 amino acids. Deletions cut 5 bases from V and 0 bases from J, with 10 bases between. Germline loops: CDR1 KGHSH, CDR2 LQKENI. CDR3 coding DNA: TGTGCCAGCTCATATACCCATACTAACTATGGCTACACCTTC. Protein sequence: CASSYTHTNYGYTF.

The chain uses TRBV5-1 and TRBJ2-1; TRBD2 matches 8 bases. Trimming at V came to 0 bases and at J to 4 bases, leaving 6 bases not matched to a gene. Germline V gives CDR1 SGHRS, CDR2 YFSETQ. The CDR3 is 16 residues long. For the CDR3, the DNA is TGCGCCAGCAGCTTGGCGGCGGGAGGTGGTTACAATGAGCAGTTCTTC. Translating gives CASSLAAGGGYNEQFF. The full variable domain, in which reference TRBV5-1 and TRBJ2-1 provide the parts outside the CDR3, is KAGVTQTPRYLIKTRGQQVTLSCSPISGHRSVSWYQQTPGQGLQFLFEYFSETQRNKGNFPGRFSGRQFSNSRSEMNVSTLELGDSALYLCASSLAAGGGYNEQFFGPGTRLTVL.

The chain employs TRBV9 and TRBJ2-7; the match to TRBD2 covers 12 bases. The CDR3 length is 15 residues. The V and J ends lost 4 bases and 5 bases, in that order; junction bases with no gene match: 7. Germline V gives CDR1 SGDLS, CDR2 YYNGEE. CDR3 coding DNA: TGTGCCAGCAGCCCACGGACTAGCGGGAACCACGAGCAGTACTTC. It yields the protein CASSPRTSGNHEQYF.

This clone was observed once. The CDR3 reads CASRDRAGVISGEQYF. The CDR3 nucleotides are TGTGCCAGCAGAGATCGAGCGGGAGTTATCTCGGGGGAGCAGTACTTC. V is TRBV27 and J is TRBJ2-7; 8 bases line up with TRBD2. This CDR3 has 16 residues. With V trimmed by 6 bases and J by 7 bases, 17 bases remained unmatched. Per the germline V gene, CDR1 is MNHEY and CDR2 is SMNVEV (reference sequence).

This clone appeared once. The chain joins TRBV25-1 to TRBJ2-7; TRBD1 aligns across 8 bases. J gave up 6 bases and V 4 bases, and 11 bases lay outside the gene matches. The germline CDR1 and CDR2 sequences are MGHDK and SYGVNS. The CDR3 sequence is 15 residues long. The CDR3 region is CASSVQDRAIGEQYF. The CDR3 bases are TGTGCCAGCAGTGTCCAGGACAGGGCAATAGGCGAGCAGTACTTC.

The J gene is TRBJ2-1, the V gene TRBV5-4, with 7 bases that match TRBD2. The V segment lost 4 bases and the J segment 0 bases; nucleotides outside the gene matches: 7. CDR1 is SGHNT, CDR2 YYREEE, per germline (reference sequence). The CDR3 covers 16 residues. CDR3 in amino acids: CASSGGAGSSYNEQFF. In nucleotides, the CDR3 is TGTGCCAGCAGCGGCGGAGCGGGAAGCTCCTACAATGAGCAGTTCTTC. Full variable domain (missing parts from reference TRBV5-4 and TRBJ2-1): ETGVTQSPTHLIKTRGQQVTLRCSSQSGHNTVSWYQQALGQGPQFIFQYYREEENGRGNFPPRFSGLQFPNYSSELNVNALELDDSALYLCASSGGAGSSYNEQFFGPGTRLTVL.

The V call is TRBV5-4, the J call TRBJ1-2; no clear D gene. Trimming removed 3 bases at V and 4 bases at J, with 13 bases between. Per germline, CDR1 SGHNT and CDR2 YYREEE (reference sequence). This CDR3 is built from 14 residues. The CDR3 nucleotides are TGTGCCAGCAGCTCACCCGCGACGGGCTATGGCTACACCTTC. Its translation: CASSSPATGYGYTF.

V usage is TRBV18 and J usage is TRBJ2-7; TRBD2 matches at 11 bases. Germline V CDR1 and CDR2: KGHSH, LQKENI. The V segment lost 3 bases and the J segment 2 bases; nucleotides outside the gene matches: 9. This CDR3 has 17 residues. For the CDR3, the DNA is TGTGCCAGCTCACCTCTTTCGACTAGCGGGGCTACCTACGAGCAGTACTTC. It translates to CASSPLSTSGATYEQYF.